A selection of T cell receptor beta chains follows, all from one sample in a study of tumor and adjacent non-tumor tissue in lung cancer. TCRdb used MiXCR to reprocess the multiplex PCR reads, holding one entry per CDR3 protein. The data hold around 210,000 distinct CDR3 sequences, with around 71% observed a single time. The specimen was lung tumor tissue. The receptors come from a man in his 60s with non-small cell lung cancer. The CDR3 runs from the conserved cysteine through the conserved F or W. D genes are given only for firm matches. The size field is filled for only some rows; it gives once, few, many or a size class.

d_gene	v_gene	j_gene	abundance	CDR3nt	CDR3aa
TRBD1	TRBV6-1	TRBJ2-5	NA	TGTGCCAGCAGTGTGGGACAGAGCGGTAAGACCCAGTACTTC	CASSVGQSGKTQYF
NA	TRBV6-2/TRBV6-3	TRBJ2-1	NA	TGTGCCAGCTGGGGCTTTAAGGCTCCGTGGGATGAGCAGTTCTTC	CASWGFKAPWDEQFF
NA	TRBV29-1	TRBJ2-7	many	TGCAGCGTTGAAGTGGCAAGTGATAGTCAGTACTTC	CSVEVASDSQYF
NA	TRBV6-5	TRBJ1-2	NA	NA	CVTRRGNYACTF
NA	TRBV10-2	TRBJ1-1	NA	TGCGCCAGCAGTGAGGCGGCAGGGTTCACTGAAGCTTGCTTT	CASSEAAGFTEACF
TRBD2	TRBV11-2	TRBJ2-3	NA	TGTGCCAGCAACGACAGCGGGACTAGGGGCACTAGGGGCACAGATACGCAGTATTTT	CASNDSGTRGTRGTDTQYF
TRBD1	TRBV7-8	TRBJ1-2	NA	TGTGCCAGCAGTCCAACGACAGGGCGGAGTGGCTACATCTTC	CASSPTTGRSGYIF
NA	TRBV12-3/TRBV12-4	TRBJ2-7	NA	TGTGCCATTCGTCGGGACCCAGATACCTTCTACGAGCAGTACTTC	CAIRRDPDTFYEQYF
NA	TRBV28	TRBJ2-2	NA	TGTGCCAGCAGGGAAGTGAACACCGGGGAGCTGTTTTTT	CASREVNTGELFF
NA	TRBV11-3	TRBJ2-1	many	TGTGCCAGCAGCTTAGACGAGGGATCGGACAATGAGCAGTTCTTC	CASSLDEGSDNEQFF
NA	TRBV20-1	TRBJ2-5	NA	TGCAGTGCTGGAGATCGGGTCCTGGGGAAGACCCAGTACTTC	CSAGDRVLGKTQYF
NA	TRBV6-2/TRBV6-3	TRBJ2-1	NA	TGTGCCAGCAGTTTGATCGAGTCCTCGCTCGAGCAGTTCTTC	CASSLIESSLEQFF
TRBD1	TRBV20-1	TRBJ2-4	few	TGCAGTGCGCCGGACAGGGCCAAAGCCATTCAGTACTTC	CSAPDRAKAIQYF
NA	TRBV11-3	TRBJ2-7	NA	TGTACCAGCAACTTAGGGATGTGGAGCGAGAAGTATTTC	CTSNLGMWSEKYF
NA	TRBV12-3/TRBV12-4	TRBJ1-4	few	TGTGCCAGCAGTTTGGGGTTGGGCCAAAAACTGTTTTTT	CASSLGLGQKLFF
TRBD2	TRBV29-1	TRBJ2-1	NA	TGCAGCGTTCACGGGACTAGCACTAATGACCAGTTCTTC	CSVHGTSTNDQFF
NA	TRBV11-2	TRBJ2-3	NA	TGTCCCAGCAGTCCCGGAAGAACTAGCACAGGTACGCAGTATTTT	CPSSPGRTSTGTQYF
NA	TRBV4-2	TRBJ2-1	NA	TGTACCAGCAGCCAAGGTGATAGTATGACCTACAATGAGCAGTTCTTC	CTSSQGDSMTYNEQFF
NA	TRBV20-1	TRBJ2-1	few	TGCAGTGCCTACCCCCCGGGACTTAATTACAATGAGCAGTTCTTC	CSAYPPGLNYNEQFF
TRBD2	TRBV6-6	TRBJ2-7	NA	TGTGCCAGCAGTTGCGTAGGGACTAGTACGGAGCAGTACTTC	CASSCVGTSTEQYF
NA	TRBV11-2	TRBJ1-1	NA	TGTGCCGGCAGCTTAGTGCTGGGCTCCAACACTGAAGCTTTCTTT	CAGSLVLGSNTEAFF
NA	TRBV20-1	TRBJ2-1	NA	TGCGGTGCTAAAGGACTAATCCAGGGCAATGAGCAGTTCTTC	CGAKGLIQGNEQFF
TRBD2	TRBV20-1	TRBJ2-1	NA	TGCAGTGCGCCAATTAGCGGGAGGTACAATGAGCTGTTCTTC	CSAPISGRYNELFF
NA	TRBV29-1	TRBJ1-5	NA	TGCAGCGTTGAACTGGGGACCAACGGGGTAATGCGGGAGAATCAGCCCCAGCATTTT	CSVELGTNGVMRENQPQHF
NA	TRBV9	TRBJ1-2	NA	TGTGCCAGCAGCGTAGAAAACAGTGTATATGGCTACACCTTC	CASSVENSVYGYTF
NA	TRBV11-1	TRBJ2-7	medium-sized	TGTGCCAGCAGCGTGGACAGTGCATCCTACGAGCAGTACTTC	CASSVDSASYEQYF
NA	TRBV11-1	TRBJ2-7	NA	TGTGCCAGCAGCTTACGCCCGGGGCAGGTATACGAGCAGTACTTC	CASSLRPGQVYEQYF
TRBD1	TRBV20-1	TRBJ1-4	many	TGCAGTGCTAGAGACCGAACAGGGGGCAATGAAAAACTGTTTTTT	CSARDRTGGNEKLFF
NA	TRBV20-1	TRBJ1-5	NA	TGCAGTGCTAGAGATGGACGGGGGCCCCAGCATTTT	CSARDGRGPQHF
NA	TRBV11-2	TRBJ1-3	NA	TGTGCCAACAGCACCCTGGGAGCAAAGGGAAACACCCTATATTTT	CANSTLGAKGNTLYF
NA	TRBV28	TRBJ1-1	few	TGTGCCAGCAGCCTTTTCAGGGGCGGAGCTTTCTTT	CASSLFRGGAFF
NA	TRBV20-1	TRBJ1-2	NA	TGCAGTGCTCGGACAGTGGAGACAGATGGCTACACCTTC	CSARTVETDGYTF
NA	TRBV11-3	TRBJ1-4	NA	TGTGCAAGCAGCACTACAGGGCCTGCAAGTAATGAAAAACTGTTTTTT	CASSTTGPASNEKLFF
TRBD2	TRBV20-1	TRBJ2-3	many	TGCAGTGCTAATCAGCTAGCGGGGGGGCGTGGTACGCAGTATTTT	CSANQLAGGRGTQYF
TRBD1	TRBV29-1	TRBJ1-4	NA	TGCAGTGTTGAGGGGACAGGTACTTATGAAAAACTGTTTTTT	CSVEGTGTYEKLFF
TRBD2	TRBV11-3	TRBJ2-2	NA	TGTGCCAGCATCCTCACTAGCGGAAGTGGCACCGGGGAGCTGTTTTTT	CASILTSGSGTGELFF
NA	TRBV7-6	TRBJ2-1	NA	TGTGTCAGCAACTCCCCCGCAGCACCATATGATGAGCAGTTCTTC	CVSNSPAAPYDEQFF
NA	TRBV11-2	TRBJ1-5	NA	TGTGACAGCAGCTTAGAAGGGAACAGCAATCAACCCCAGCATTTT	CDSSLEGNSNQPQHF
NA	TRBV11-2	TRBJ2-5	NA	TGTGCCGGCAGCACCGCGGCGGACCAAGAGACCCAGTACTTC	CAGSTAADQETQYF
NA	TRBV29-1	TRBJ2-2	many	TGCAGCGTTGAAGAAGACACGAACACCGGGGAGCTGTTTTTT	CSVEEDTNTGELFF
TRBD2	TRBV10-2	TRBJ2-7	NA	TGCGCCAGCAGTGAGTCGAAGTTCAGCGGGAGAAACGAGCAGTACTTC	CASSESKFSGRNEQYF
TRBD1	TRBV11-3	TRBJ2-2	NA	TGTGTCAGCAACTCAGGGGGCAGGCGGTCCGGGGAGCTGTTTTTT	CVSNSGGRRSGELFF
NA	TRBV11-2	TRBJ2-3	many	TGTGCCAGCAGCTTAGATCGCCAGGGCACAGATACGCAGTATTTT	CASSLDRQGTDTQYF
NA	TRBV12-5	TRBJ2-2	NA	TGTGATAGTGGTTTGTATGCAGGGGCGAACACCGGGGAGCTGTTTTTT	CDSGLYAGANTGELFF
NA	TRBV6-1	TRBJ1-1	NA	TGTGCCAGCAATGATCGGGGGGCCAGCGCTGATGCTTTCTTT	CASNDRGASADAFF
NA	TRBV4-1	TRBJ2-7	NA	TGCGCCAACAGCCAAGATCGTGTGGGATCCGAGCAGTACTTC	CANSQDRVGSEQYF
NA	TRBV6-5	TRBJ1-4	NA	TGTGCCAACAGTGAGCGGATAGGGCGGACTAATGAAAAACTGTTTTTT	CANSERIGRTNEKLFF
TRBD1	TRBV5-4	TRBJ2-7	NA	TGTGCCAGCAGCCGGGATACCTTCGACAGGGTGTGGGGTTCCTACGAGCAGTACTTC	CASSRDTFDRVWGSYEQYF
NA	TRBV6-5	TRBJ1-2	NA	TGTGCCAGCAGTTCACCTGGACGGAGAGCGGATAACTATGGCTACACCTTC	CASSSPGRRADNYGYTF
NA	TRBV12-3/TRBV12-4	TRBJ2-6	NA	TGTGCCAGCAGTTTGGCTGGGACCAAGGTCCTGACTTTC	CASSLAGTKVLTF
NA	TRBV2	TRBJ1-3	NA	TGTGCCATGACAGATCTAACTGGAAACACCATATATTTT	CAMTDLTGNTIYF
TRBD2	TRBV20-1	TRBJ2-1	NA	TGCAGTGCTGACCGACTAGCGGGGGGATATGAGCAGTTCTTC	CSADRLAGGYEQFF
NA	TRBV6-6	TRBJ2-3	NA	TGTGCCAGCAATCCCATACTCGGGGACTCGTACACAGATACGCAGTATTTT	CASNPILGDSYTDTQYF
NA	TRBV30	TRBJ1-5	NA	TGTGCCTACTCGATTGGACGGCAGCCCCAGCATTTT	CAYSIGRQPQHF
NA	TRBV11-3	TRBJ2-7	few	TGTGCCAACAGCTTAGGGATATGGAGCGAGCAGTACTTC	CANSLGIWSEQYF
NA	TRBV4-3	TRBJ1-1	NA	TGCGCCAGCAGCCAATCCAGGAACACTGAAGCCTTCTTT	CASSQSRNTEAFF